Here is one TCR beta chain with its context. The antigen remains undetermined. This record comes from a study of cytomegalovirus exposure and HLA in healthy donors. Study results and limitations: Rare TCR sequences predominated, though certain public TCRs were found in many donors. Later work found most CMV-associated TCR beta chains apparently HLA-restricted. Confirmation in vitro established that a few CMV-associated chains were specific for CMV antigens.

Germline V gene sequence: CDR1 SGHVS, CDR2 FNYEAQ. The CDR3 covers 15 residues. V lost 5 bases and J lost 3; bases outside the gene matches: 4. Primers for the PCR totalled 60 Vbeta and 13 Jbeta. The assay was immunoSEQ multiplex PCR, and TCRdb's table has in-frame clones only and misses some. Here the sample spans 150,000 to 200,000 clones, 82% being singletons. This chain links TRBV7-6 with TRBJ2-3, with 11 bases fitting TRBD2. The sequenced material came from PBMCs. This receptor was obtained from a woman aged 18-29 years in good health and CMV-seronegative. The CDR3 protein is CASSRRTSGTDTQYF. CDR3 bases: TGTGCCAGCAGCCGACGGACTAGCGGGACAGATACGCAGTATTTT.